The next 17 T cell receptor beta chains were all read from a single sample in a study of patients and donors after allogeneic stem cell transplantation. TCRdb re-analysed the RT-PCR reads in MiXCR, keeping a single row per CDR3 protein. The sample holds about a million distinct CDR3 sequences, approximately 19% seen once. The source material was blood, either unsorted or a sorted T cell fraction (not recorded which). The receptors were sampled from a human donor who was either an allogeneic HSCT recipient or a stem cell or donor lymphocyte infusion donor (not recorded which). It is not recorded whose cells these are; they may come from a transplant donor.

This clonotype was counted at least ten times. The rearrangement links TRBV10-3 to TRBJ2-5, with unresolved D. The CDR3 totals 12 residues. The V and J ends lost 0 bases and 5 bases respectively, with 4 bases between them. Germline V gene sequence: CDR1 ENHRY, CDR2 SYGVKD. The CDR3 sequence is CAISESWETQYF. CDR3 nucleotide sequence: TGTGCCATCAGTGAGTCGTGGGAGACCCAGTACTTC.

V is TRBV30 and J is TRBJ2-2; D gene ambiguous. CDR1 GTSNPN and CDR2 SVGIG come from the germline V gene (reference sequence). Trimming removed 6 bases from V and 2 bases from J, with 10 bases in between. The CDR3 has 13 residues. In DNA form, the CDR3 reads TGTGCCTGCGGTCCGATTAACACCGGGGAGCTGTTTTTT. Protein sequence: CACGPINTGELFF.

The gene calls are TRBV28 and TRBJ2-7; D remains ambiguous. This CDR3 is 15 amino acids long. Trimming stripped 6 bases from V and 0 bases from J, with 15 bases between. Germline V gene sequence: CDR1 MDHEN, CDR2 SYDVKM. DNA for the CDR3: TGTGCCAGCAGCATTATACCCAGGAGCTCCTACGAGCAGTACTTC. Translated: CASSIIPRSSYEQYF.

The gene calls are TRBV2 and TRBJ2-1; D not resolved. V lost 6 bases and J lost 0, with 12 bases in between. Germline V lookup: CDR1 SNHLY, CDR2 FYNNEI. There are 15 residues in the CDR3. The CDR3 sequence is CASRIYESSYNEQFF. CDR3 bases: TGTGCCAGCAGGATATACGAGAGCTCCTACAATGAGCAGTTCTTC.

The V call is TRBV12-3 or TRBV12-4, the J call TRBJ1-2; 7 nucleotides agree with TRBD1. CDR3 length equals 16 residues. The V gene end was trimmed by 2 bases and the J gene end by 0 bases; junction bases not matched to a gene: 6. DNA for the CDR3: TGTGCCAGCAGTTTAATAGGGGGCAGTTCTAACTATGGCTACACCTTC. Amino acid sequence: CASSLIGGSSNYGYTF.

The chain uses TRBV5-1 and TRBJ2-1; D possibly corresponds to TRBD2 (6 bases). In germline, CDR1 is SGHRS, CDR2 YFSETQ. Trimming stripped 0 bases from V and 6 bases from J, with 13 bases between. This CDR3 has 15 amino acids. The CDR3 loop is CASSLVGGNSNEQFF. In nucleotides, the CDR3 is TGCGCCAGCAGCTTGGTTGGGGGGAATTCCAATGAGCAGTTCTTC. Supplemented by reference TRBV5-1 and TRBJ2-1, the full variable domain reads KAGVTQTPRYLIKTRGQQVTLSCSPISGHRSVSWYQQTPGQGLQFLFEYFSETQRNKGNFPGRFSGRQFSNSRSEMNVSTLELGDSALYLCASSLVGGNSNEQFFGPGTRLTVL.

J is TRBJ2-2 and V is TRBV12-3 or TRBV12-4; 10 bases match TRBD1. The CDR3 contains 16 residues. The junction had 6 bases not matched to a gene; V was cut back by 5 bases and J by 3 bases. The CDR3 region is CASSGPDRGHTGELFF. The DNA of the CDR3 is TGTGCCAGCAGTGGCCCCGACAGGGGGCACACCGGGGAGCTGTTTTTT.

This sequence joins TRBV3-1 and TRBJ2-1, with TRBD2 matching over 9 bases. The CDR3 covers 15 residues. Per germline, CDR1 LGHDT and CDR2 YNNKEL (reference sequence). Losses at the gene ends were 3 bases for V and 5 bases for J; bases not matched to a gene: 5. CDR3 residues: CASSHLTSGNNEQFF. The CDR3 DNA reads TGTGCCAGCAGCCATTTGACTAGCGGTAACAATGAGCAGTTCTTC.

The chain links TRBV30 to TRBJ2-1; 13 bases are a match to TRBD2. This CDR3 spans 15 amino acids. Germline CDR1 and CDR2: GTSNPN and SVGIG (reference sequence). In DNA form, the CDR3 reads TGTGCTTTCACCCCGGGACTAGCGGGGTACAATGAGCAGTTCTTC. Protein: CAFTPGLAGYNEQFF.

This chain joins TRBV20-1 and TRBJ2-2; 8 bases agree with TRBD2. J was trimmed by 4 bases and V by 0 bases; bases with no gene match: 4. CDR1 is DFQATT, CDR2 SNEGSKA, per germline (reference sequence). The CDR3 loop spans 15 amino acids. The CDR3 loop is CSARDPSGGTGELFF. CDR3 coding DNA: TGCAGTGCTAGAGATCCCAGCGGGGGCACCGGGGAGCTGTTTTTT.

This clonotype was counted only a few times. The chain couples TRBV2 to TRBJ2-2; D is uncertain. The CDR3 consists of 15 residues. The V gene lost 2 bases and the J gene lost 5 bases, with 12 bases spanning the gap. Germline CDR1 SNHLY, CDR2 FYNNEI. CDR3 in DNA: TGTGCCAGCAGTGAATTCAGGAGTACGACCGGGGAGCTGTTTTTT. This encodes CASSEFRSTTGELFF.

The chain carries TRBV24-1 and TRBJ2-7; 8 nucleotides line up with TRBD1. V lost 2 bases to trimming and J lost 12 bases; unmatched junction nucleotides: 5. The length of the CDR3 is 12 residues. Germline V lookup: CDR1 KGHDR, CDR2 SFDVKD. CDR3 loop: CATSDSRTGWYF. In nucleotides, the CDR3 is TGTGCCACCAGTGATTCCCGGACAGGGTGGTACTTC.

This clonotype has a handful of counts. CDR3 sequence reads: CASSSTQGSRSAYF. CDR3 bases: TGTGCCAGCAGCTCTACCCAGGGTTCCCGATCAGCGTATTTT. V gene TRBV12-3 or TRBV12-4 combines with J gene TRBJ2-3, with D possibly TRBD1 on 5 matching bases. V was clipped by 6 bases and J by 14 bases, with 24 bases between them. The CDR3 totals 14 residues.

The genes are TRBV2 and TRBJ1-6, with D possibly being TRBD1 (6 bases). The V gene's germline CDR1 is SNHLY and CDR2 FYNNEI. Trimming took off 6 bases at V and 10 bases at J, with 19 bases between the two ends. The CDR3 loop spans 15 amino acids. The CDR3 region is CASSAEGGGASPLHF. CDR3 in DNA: TGTGCCAGCAGCGCGGAGGGGGGGGGCGCGTCACCCCTCCACTTT.

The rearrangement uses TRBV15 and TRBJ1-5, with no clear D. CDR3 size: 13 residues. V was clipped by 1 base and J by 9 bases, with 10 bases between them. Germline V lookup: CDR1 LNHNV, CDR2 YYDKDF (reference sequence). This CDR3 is CATSRAEGRPQHF. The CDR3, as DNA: TGTGCCACCAGCAGAGCTGAGGGTCGGCCCCAGCATTTT.

For the CDR3, the DNA is TGTGCCAGCAGCTTAGACCCTCCAGGGGACAATGAAAAACTGTTTTTT. This translates into CASSLDPPGDNEKLFF. The V gene is TRBV7-2, the J gene TRBJ1-4, with TRBD1 as a possible D gene (6 bases). CDR1 SGHTA and CDR2 FQGNSA come from the germline V gene. V lost 1 base and J 5 bases, leaving 14 bases between the germline ends. This CDR3 is built from 16 residues. The complete variable domain, with remaining parts taken from reference TRBV7-2 and TRBJ1-4, reads GAGVSQSPSNKVTEKGKDVELRCDPISGHTALYWYRQSLGQGLEFLIYFQGNSAPDKSGLPSDRFSAERTGGSVSTLTIQRTQQEDSAVYLCASSLDPPGDNEKLFFGSGTQLSVL.

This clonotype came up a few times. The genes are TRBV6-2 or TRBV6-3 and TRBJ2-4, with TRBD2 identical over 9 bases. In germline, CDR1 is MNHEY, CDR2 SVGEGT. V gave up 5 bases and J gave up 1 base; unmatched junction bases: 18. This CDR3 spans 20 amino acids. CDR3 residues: CASSISGGGDFVNAKNIQYF. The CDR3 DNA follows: TGTGCCAGCAGTATTAGCGGGGGAGGTGACTTTGTCAACGCCAAAAACATTCAGTACTTC.